A selection of T cell receptor beta chains follows, all from one sample in a study of early T cells in non-severe SARS-CoV-2 infection. MiXCR, run by TCRdb on the 5' RACE reads, gives a single entry per CDR3 protein. The sample holds roughly 51,000 distinct CDR3 sequences; around 6% are singletons and the top ten take over 2.5%. The input for sequencing was whole blood, taken at baseline. All receptors come from an adult who was a healthcare worker with PCR-confirmed SARS-CoV-2 infection or an uninfected control (not recorded which). Each CDR3 is given with its conserved first and last residue. The D gene is left open where the match is weak. Size is stated for part of the rows, as once, few or many counts, or as a class when the clone is expanded.

v_call: TRBV28
d_call: NA
cdr3_length: 15
clone_size: NA
j_call: TRBJ2-3
cdr3_nt: TGTGCCAGCAGTTTATCGAGGGGGGCAGGAGATACGCAGTATTTT
cdr3_aa: CASSLSRGAGDTQYF

v_call: TRBV9
d_call: NA
cdr3_length: 14
clone_size: many
j_call: TRBJ2-4
cdr3_nt: TGTGCCAGCAGCCCGCCGGGCTCCACAAACATTCAGTACTTC
cdr3_aa: CASSPPGSTNIQYF

v_call: TRBV7-2
d_call: NA
cdr3_length: 16
clone_size: many
j_call: TRBJ2-5
cdr3_nt: TGTGCCAGCAGCAGGGGGACGGGGAATTTCCAAGAGACCCAGTACTTC
cdr3_aa: CASSRGTGNFQETQYF

v_call: TRBV10-3
d_call: NA
cdr3_length: 15
clone_size: NA
j_call: TRBJ2-6
cdr3_nt: TGTGCCATCAGGGGACACAGCTCTGGGACCAACGTCCTGACTTTC
cdr3_aa: CAIRGHSSGTNVLTF

v_call: TRBV5-1
d_call: NA
cdr3_length: 15
clone_size: few
j_call: TRBJ1-3
cdr3_nt: TGCGCCAGCAGCTGGGACGGACGTACCTTGACCACCATATATTTT
cdr3_aa: CASSWDGRTLTTIYF

v_call: TRBV12-2
d_call: NA
cdr3_length: 17
clone_size: many
j_call: TRBJ2-3
cdr3_nt: TGTGCAAGTCGCTCCTCGAGAGTCGGGGGATCCACAGATACGCAGTATTTT
cdr3_aa: CASRSSRVGGSTDTQYF

v_call: TRBV29-1
d_call: TRBD1
cdr3_length: 13
clone_size: many
j_call: TRBJ1-1
cdr3_nt: TGCAGCGGGGGGACAGCATTGAACACTGAAGCTTTCTTT
cdr3_aa: CSGGTALNTEAFF

v_call: TRBV5-4
d_call: TRBD2
cdr3_length: 15
clone_size: NA
j_call: TRBJ2-3
cdr3_nt: TGTGCCAGCAGCGAGCCGGGACTACGTACAGATACGCAGTATTTT
cdr3_aa: CASSEPGLRTDTQYF

v_call: TRBV7-6
d_call: NA
cdr3_length: 16
clone_size: NA
j_call: TRBJ2-2
cdr3_nt: TGTGCCAGCAGCTCAGTCGCAGGGTCGAACACCGGGGAGCTGTTTTTT
cdr3_aa: CASSSVAGSNTGELFF

v_call: TRBV20-1
d_call: NA
cdr3_length: 12
clone_size: many
j_call: TRBJ1-6
cdr3_nt: TGCAGTGCTAGAGAGGCGAATTCACCCCTCCACTTT
cdr3_aa: CSAREANSPLHF

v_call: TRBV9
d_call: NA
cdr3_length: 15
clone_size: few
j_call: TRBJ2-5
cdr3_nt: TGTGCCAGCAGCGTAGATGAGGCGACCGGAGAGACCCAGTACTTC
cdr3_aa: CASSVDEATGETQYF

v_call: TRBV5-4
d_call: NA
cdr3_length: 14
clone_size: many
j_call: TRBJ2-5
cdr3_nt: TGTGCCAGCAGCTTGGCCGGGGCACAAGAGACCCAGTACTTC
cdr3_aa: CASSLAGAQETQYF

v_call: TRBV20-1
d_call: NA
cdr3_length: 17
clone_size: few
j_call: TRBJ2-3
cdr3_nt: TGCAGTGCTAGAGATTTGGGGGAGTTTTCCGGCACAGATACGCAGTATTTT
cdr3_aa: CSARDLGEFSGTDTQYF

v_call: TRBV28
d_call: TRBD1
cdr3_length: 15
clone_size: NA
j_call: TRBJ1-1
cdr3_nt: TGTGCCAGCAGTCCATCCAGGGGGGGGAACACTGAAGCTTTCTTT
cdr3_aa: CASSPSRGGNTEAFF

v_call: TRBV7-2
d_call: TRBD1
cdr3_length: 16
clone_size: many
j_call: TRBJ1-6
cdr3_nt: TGTGCCAGCAGCTCGCCATCGACAGGGACGGACTCACCCCTCCACTTT
cdr3_aa: CASSSPSTGTDSPLHF

v_call: TRBV5-1
d_call: NA
cdr3_length: 14
clone_size: NA
j_call: TRBJ2-3
cdr3_nt: TGCGCCAGCAGCCCGACGGCTGAGGCGGATACGCAGTATTTT
cdr3_aa: CASSPTAEADTQYF

v_call: TRBV7-9
d_call: TRBD1
cdr3_length: 15
clone_size: many
j_call: TRBJ2-2
cdr3_nt: TGTGCCAGCAGTTCCACAGGGGGACGCACCGGGGAGCTGTTTTTT
cdr3_aa: CASSSTGGRTGELFF

v_call: TRBV6-5
d_call: TRBD1
cdr3_length: 15
clone_size: many
j_call: TRBJ2-5
cdr3_nt: TGTGCCAGCAGTTACTCGACAGGGCTAGGGGAGACCCAGTACTTC
cdr3_aa: CASSYSTGLGETQYF

v_call: TRBV6-1
d_call: NA
cdr3_length: 13
clone_size: many
j_call: TRBJ1-1
cdr3_nt: TGTGCCAGCAGTGTGCGCCAGAACACTGAAGCTTTCTTT
cdr3_aa: CASSVRQNTEAFF

v_call: TRBV7-9
d_call: NA
cdr3_length: 18
clone_size: NA
j_call: TRBJ2-1
cdr3_nt: TGTGCCAGCAGCCTGGACCCGGGGGGCTTAGCTTTCTACAATGAGCAGTTCTTC
cdr3_aa: CASSLDPGGLAFYNEQFF

v_call: TRBV18
d_call: NA
cdr3_length: 12
clone_size: NA
j_call: TRBJ1-5
cdr3_nt: TGTGCCAGCTCACCACCGGGACAGCCCCAGCATTTT
cdr3_aa: CASSPPGQPQHF

v_call: TRBV24-1
d_call: NA
cdr3_length: 15
clone_size: NA
j_call: TRBJ2-1
cdr3_nt: TGTGCCACCAGTGACACATCCCGGTTTTACAATGAGCAGTTCTTC
cdr3_aa: CATSDTSRFYNEQFF

v_call: TRBV6-1
d_call: NA
cdr3_length: 16
clone_size: many
j_call: TRBJ1-1
cdr3_nt: TGTGCCAGCAGTGAATCGGCAGGCTGGTATTACACTGAAGCTTTCTTT
cdr3_aa: CASSESAGWYYTEAFF

v_call: TRBV6-2/TRBV6-3
d_call: NA
cdr3_length: 13
clone_size: many
j_call: TRBJ1-5
cdr3_nt: TGTGCCAGCAGTTCGACAGAGGCTCAGCCCCAGCATTTT
cdr3_aa: CASSSTEAQPQHF

v_call: TRBV29-1
d_call: NA
cdr3_length: 11
clone_size: many
j_call: TRBJ2-3
cdr3_nt: TGCAGCGGCCGGAGCACAGATACGCAGTATTTT
cdr3_aa: CSGRSTDTQYF

v_call: TRBV15
d_call: NA
cdr3_length: 11
clone_size: few
j_call: TRBJ2-1
cdr3_nt: TGTGCCACCAGCAGTGATAGTGAGCAGTTCTTC
cdr3_aa: CATSSDSEQFF

v_call: TRBV5-4
d_call: NA
cdr3_length: 17
clone_size: few
j_call: TRBJ2-4
cdr3_nt: TGTGCCAGCAGCTTGGCTACCCCGATCTTAGCCAAAAACATTCAGTACTTC
cdr3_aa: CASSLATPILAKNIQYF

v_call: TRBV20-1
d_call: TRBD1
cdr3_length: 15
clone_size: few
j_call: TRBJ2-7
cdr3_nt: TGCAGTGCTGGCCGGGACAGGGGCTTAATAGACGAGCAGTACTTC
cdr3_aa: CSAGRDRGLIDEQYF

v_call: TRBV20-1
d_call: TRBD1
cdr3_length: 14
clone_size: NA
j_call: TRBJ1-2
cdr3_nt: TGCAGTGCAACCCGGGACAGTAAATACTATGGCTACACCTTC
cdr3_aa: CSATRDSKYYGYTF

v_call: TRBV12-3/TRBV12-4
d_call: NA
cdr3_length: 15
clone_size: NA
j_call: TRBJ2-3
cdr3_nt: TGTGCCAGCAGTTTGACACTTAGCGACACAGATACGCAGTATTTT
cdr3_aa: CASSLTLSDTDTQYF

v_call: TRBV12-3/TRBV12-4
d_call: NA
cdr3_length: 17
clone_size: NA
j_call: TRBJ1-5
cdr3_nt: TGTGCCAGCAGTTCGGACAGCTTCGAAGGGGCCAATCAGCCCCAGCATTTT
cdr3_aa: CASSSDSFEGANQPQHF

v_call: TRBV6-6
d_call: TRBD2
cdr3_length: 17
clone_size: NA
j_call: TRBJ2-7
cdr3_nt: TGTGCCAGCAGTTACTCGAGGCTAGCGGGGGTCCTCTACGAGCAGTACTTC
cdr3_aa: CASSYSRLAGVLYEQYF

v_call: TRBV20-1
d_call: NA
cdr3_length: 13
clone_size: many
j_call: TRBJ2-5
cdr3_nt: TGCAGTGCCGTAGACAGGTTCTTGAAGACCCAGTACTTC
cdr3_aa: CSAVDRFLKTQYF

v_call: TRBV7-2
d_call: TRBD2
cdr3_length: 17
clone_size: NA
j_call: TRBJ2-1
cdr3_nt: TGTGCCAGCAGCTACGGCTCTAGCGGGGGGGCCTACAATGAGCAGTTCTTC
cdr3_aa: CASSYGSSGGAYNEQFF

v_call: TRBV6-6
d_call: TRBD1
cdr3_length: 18
clone_size: few
j_call: TRBJ2-7
cdr3_nt: TGTGCCAGCAGCTACCCCCCTCCGACAGGGTATGCTACCTACGAGCAGTACTTC
cdr3_aa: CASSYPPPTGYATYEQYF

v_call: TRBV7-2
d_call: NA
cdr3_length: 13
clone_size: many
j_call: TRBJ1-2
cdr3_nt: TGTGCCAGCAGCTTTGATAAAAACTATGGCTACACCTTC
cdr3_aa: CASSFDKNYGYTF

v_call: TRBV7-8
d_call: NA
cdr3_length: 12
clone_size: many
j_call: TRBJ2-1
cdr3_nt: TGTGCCAGCAGCTTAGACGAGAATGAGCAGTTCTTC
cdr3_aa: CASSLDENEQFF

v_call: TRBV18
d_call: NA
cdr3_length: 14
clone_size: many
j_call: TRBJ2-7
cdr3_nt: TGTGCCAGCTCAGCCATGGAGGCTTCCGGAGAGCAGTACTTC
cdr3_aa: CASSAMEASGEQYF

v_call: TRBV27
d_call: NA
cdr3_length: 15
clone_size: many
j_call: TRBJ2-7
cdr3_nt: TGTGCCAGCAGTCTTGGGACCCGGGGGTCCTACGAGCAGTACTTC
cdr3_aa: CASSLGTRGSYEQYF

v_call: TRBV5-5
d_call: NA
cdr3_length: 14
clone_size: many
j_call: TRBJ1-1
cdr3_nt: TGTGCCAGCAGCTTTTTGACAGGTGGCACTGAAGCTTTCTTT
cdr3_aa: CASSFLTGGTEAFF

v_call: TRBV9
d_call: TRBD1
cdr3_length: 13
clone_size: few
j_call: TRBJ1-3
cdr3_nt: TGTGCCAGCGAGGGACAGACTGGAAACACCATATATTTT
cdr3_aa: CASEGQTGNTIYF

v_call: TRBV11-2
d_call: TRBD1
cdr3_length: 20
clone_size: few
j_call: TRBJ2-2
cdr3_nt: TGTGCCAGCAGCCGCCCGGGGACAGGGGGAAGAGGGCGAAACACCGGGGAGCTGTTTTTT
cdr3_aa: CASSRPGTGGRGRNTGELFF

v_call: TRBV12-3/TRBV12-4
d_call: TRBD2
cdr3_length: 21
clone_size: many
j_call: TRBJ2-3
cdr3_nt: TGTGCCAGCAGTTTAACCCTCGGGACTAGCGGGGACGAGAATCCCACAGATACGCAGTATTTT
cdr3_aa: CASSLTLGTSGDENPTDTQYF

v_call: TRBV11-2
d_call: NA
cdr3_length: 16
clone_size: few
j_call: TRBJ2-2
cdr3_nt: TGTGCCAGCAGCAACCCCAGGGGGGAAAACACCGGGGAGCTGTTTTTT
cdr3_aa: CASSNPRGENTGELFF

v_call: TRBV11-2
d_call: NA
cdr3_length: 17
clone_size: many
j_call: TRBJ1-3
cdr3_nt: TGTGCCAGCAGTTTAAGCCCCACCACAGGATCTGGAAACACCATATATTTT
cdr3_aa: CASSLSPTTGSGNTIYF

v_call: TRBV30
d_call: NA
cdr3_length: 13
clone_size: many
j_call: TRBJ2-5
cdr3_nt: TGTGCCTGGAGTGTAAGGTGGAAAGAGACCCAGTACTTC
cdr3_aa: CAWSVRWKETQYF